This TCR beta chain was identified in a study of CXCR3-negative and CXCR3-positive naive CD8 T cells. Study findings and constraints: Relative to CXCR3-negative naive cells, CXCR3-positive naive cells had more hydrophobic TRB CDR3s.

UMI-labeled TRB cDNA libraries were prepared by 5' RACE. TCRdb re-called the 5' RACE reads, yielding one record per CDR3 amino acid sequence without DNA. Its listing shows fewer than 9,500 distinct CDR3 sequences. Germline V gives CDR1 LGHDT, CDR2 YNNKEL (reference sequence). The CDR3 loop spans 17 amino acids. Concerning this clonotype itself: Its antigen is undetermined.

The chain links TRBV3-1 to TRBJ2-1; TCRdb's D call, TRBD2, is unchecked because there is no DNA. The clonotype comes from a human donor in good health. Some clones in this sample may be carry-over from other donors' samples. The specimen sequenced was naive CXCR3- CD8+ T cells from blood. Subset denoted: CD45RO-CCR7+CD27+CD95- naive CD8+ T cells lacking CXCR3 (TNR3-). CDR3 sequence: CASSEGLAGDLANEQFF.